This T cell receptor beta chain was sequenced during a study of cytomegalovirus exposure and HLA in healthy donors. Across the study: Drawn from HLA-typed donors, 65 million to 100 million unique TCRs were held in an early data release.

Trimming removed 1 base at V and 2 bases at J, with 11 bases between. Germline V gives CDR1 MGHRA, CDR2 YSYEKL. The CDR3 spans 15 residues. Study results and limitations: TCR sequences were mostly rare, though some public TCRs occurred in many donors. The authors listed 164 TCR beta chains as cytomegalovirus-associated. Several of the most significant clusters appeared, in a later analysis, to be linked to common viral pathogens.

On this clone itself: The target antigen is unknown.

Use of 60 Vbeta and 13 Jbeta primers characterized the PCR. Generated by immunoSEQ multiplex PCR, the TCRdb table keeps only in-frame clones and is missing some. The sample lists fewer than 250,000 clones, roughly 80% occurring once. V and J are TRBV4-1 and TRBJ2-5, with no clear D. Sequencing was performed on PBMCs. The sequence came from a man in his forties in good health and CMV-seropositive. CDR3 DNA sequence: TGCGCCAGCAGCCAAGGAAACCCCTATCAAGAGACCCAGTACTTC. Residues: CASSQGNPYQETQYF.